One sample yielded the 18 T cell receptor beta chains listed below, sequenced in a study of T-cell reconstitution after alpha-beta-depleted transplantation in children. Molecular barcoding with unique molecular identifiers was used for the TCRbeta library. One entry per CDR3 protein results from TCRdb running MiXCR on the PCR reads. Of 550,000 to 600,000 distinct CDR3 sequences detected, 23% appear once; the ten largest clones hold roughly 14%. This specimen was PBMCs, mostly from graft donor cells, taken 360 days after TCRalphabeta/CD19-depleted stem cell transplant. The receptors were gathered from a boy under three years old who had a stem cell transplant for acute myeloid leukemia, so the T cells may come from the graft donor.

The V gene is TRBV5-4, the J gene TRBJ2-5; tentative D call: TRBD1 (5 bases). This CDR3 comprises 16 residues. The V end was cut by 0 bases, the J end by 4 bases, with 16 bases between. Germline loops: CDR1 SGHNT, CDR2 YYREEE (reference sequence). CDR3 amino acids: CASSLGTQGIGETQYF. DNA for the CDR3: TGTGCCAGCAGCTTGGGAACCCAGGGAATCGGAGAGACCCAGTACTTC.

The chain combines TRBV3-1 with TRBJ2-2; D unclear. Germline CDR1 is LGHDT and CDR2 is YNNKEL (reference sequence). Between the trimmed V and J ends, which lost 8 bases and 4 bases, there was a span of 14 bases. This CDR3 is built from 14 residues. CDR3 nucleotides: TGTGCCAGCCGCTCCGGGCCGGGCACCGGGGAGCTGTTTTTT. Translated, it gives CASRSGPGTGELFF.

V gene TRBV4-1 combines with J gene TRBJ2-5; D is undetermined. The CDR3 is made up of 11 amino acids. From germline, CDR1 is MGHRA and CDR2 YSYEKL. Trimming took off 8 bases at V and 5 bases at J, with 9 bases between the two ends. The CDR3 DNA follows: TGCGCCAGCGGGTCCTCCGAGACCCAGTACTTC. It specifies CASGSSETQYF.

This clonotype was observed a handful of times. The chain combines TRBV20-1 with TRBJ1-1, with 7 nucleotides matching TRBD1. CDR1 DFQATT and CDR2 SNEGSKA come from the germline V gene (reference sequence). V dropped 5 bases and J dropped 5; count of bases not matched to a gene: 11. The CDR3 totals 14 residues. CDR3 in amino acids: CSAPPDRVRTEAFF. The CDR3 bases are TGCAGTGCTCCACCCGACAGGGTTAGGACTGAAGCTTTCTTT.

The chain carries TRBV29-1 and TRBJ1-2, with D tentatively TRBD1 (6 bases). CDR3 length equals 13 residues. Germline V gene sequence: CDR1 SQVTM, CDR2 ANQGSEA. V was shortened by 4 bases and J by 0 bases, with 9 bases between the two germline ends. CDR3 DNA sequence: TGCAGCGTTGCGGGGGACACTAACTATGGCTACACCTTC. Translated: CSVAGDTNYGYTF.

In this sample, this clonotype turned up once. J is TRBJ2-7 and V is TRBV5-5; D is perhaps TRBD1 or TRBD2 (5 bases each). The germline V and J ends were trimmed by 4 bases and 2 bases, with 16 bases remaining between them. CDR3 length: 15 amino acids. Germline V lookup: CDR1 SGHKS, CDR2 YYEKEE (reference sequence). The CDR3 is CASSQGPEAPYEQYF. DNA of the CDR3: TGTGCCAGCAGCCAGGGCCCGGAGGCTCCCTACGAGCAGTACTTC. Full variable domain (outside the CDR3, taken from reference TRBV5-5 and TRBJ2-7): DAGVTQSPTHLIKTRGQQVTLRCSPISGHKSVSWYQQVLGQGPQFIFQYYEKEERGRGNFPDRFSARQFPNYSSELNVNALLLGDSALYLCASSQGPEAPYEQYFGPGTRLTVT.

By sample fraction, this clonotype is medium-sized. V gene TRBV20-1 combines with J gene TRBJ2-3; D call uncertain. The length of the CDR3 is 11 residues. Germline V lookup: CDR1 DFQATT, CDR2 SNEGSKA (reference sequence). V was cut by 5 bases and J by 2 bases, with 5 bases left in between. The CDR3 spells CSASNTDTQYF. The CDR3 DNA reads as TGCAGTGCTTCCAACACAGATACGCAGTATTTT.

This clonotype occurred many times. The rearrangement uses TRBV9 and TRBJ2-3, with TRBD1 identical over 9 bases. V lost 0 bases, J lost 4 bases, and 3 bases stayed unmatched. The CDR3 totals 15 residues. In germline, CDR1 is SGDLS, CDR2 YYNGEE. The CDR3 spells CASSVEWDRADTQYF. The CDR3 DNA follows: TGTGCCAGCAGCGTAGAATGGGACAGGGCAGATACGCAGTATTTT.

This clonotype was seen a few times. The chain is built from TRBV6-1 and TRBJ2-1; 10 bases map to TRBD2. With 8 bases clipped from V and 6 bases from J, the junction kept 10 bases outside the gene matches. The CDR3 is made up of 15 amino acids. In germline, CDR1 is MNHNS, CDR2 SASEGT. The CDR3 sequence is CASLLLAGDPNEQFF. CDR3 nucleotide sequence: TGTGCCAGCCTCCTCCTAGCGGGGGACCCCAATGAGCAGTTCTTC.

This clonotype was counted ten times or more. J is TRBJ2-2 and V is TRBV27, with D possibly matching TRBD2 (5 bases). Germline CDR1 reads MNHEY; CDR2 reads SMNVEV (reference sequence). The CDR3 is 16 amino acids. V shed 6 bases and J shed 6 bases, with 20 bases lying between them. In DNA, the CDR3 is TGTGCCAGCAGCCCTAAGACGGCCGGGGTGCCCGGGGAGCTGTTTTTT. It codes for CASSPKTAGVPGELFF.

This clonotype was found many times. The chain joins TRBV15 to TRBJ1-1; weak D call: TRBD1 (5 bases). The V and J ends lost 0 bases and 4 bases respectively, with 9 bases between them. Per the germline V gene, CDR1 is LNHNV and CDR2 is YYDKDF (reference sequence). CDR3 length: 14 residues. The CDR3 DNA is TGTGCCACCAGCAGAGATTGGCAGGGCACTGAAGCTTTCTTT. Amino acid sequence: CATSRDWQGTEAFF.

This clonotype was counted at least ten times. The chain combines TRBV3-1 with TRBJ2-2; 9 positions agree with TRBD2. CDR1 and CDR2 from the germline V gene are LGHDT and YNNKEL (reference sequence). Trimming took 1 base from V and 5 from J; bases not matched to a gene: 2. The CDR3 length is 15 residues. DNA for the CDR3: TGTGCCAGCAGCCAAGCGGGACTAGCTACCGGGGAGCTGTTTTTT. Its protein product is CASSQAGLATGELFF.

The chain employs TRBV20-1 and TRBJ1-2; D gene unclear. The CDR3 is 13 amino acids. Germline V gene sequence: CDR1 DFQATT, CDR2 SNEGSKA (reference sequence). The V end was cut by 0 bases, the J end by 4 bases, with 9 bases between. CDR3 nucleotide sequence: TGCAGTGCTAGAGATTGGGCAGCCTATGGCTACACCTTC. The encoded protein is CSARDWAAYGYTF.

This chain connects TRBV7-9 to TRBJ1-4, with 7 bases matching TRBD1. CDR1 SEHNR and CDR2 FQNEAQ come from the germline V gene (reference sequence). The CDR3 totals 14 residues. V lost 6 bases to trimming and J lost 4 bases; unmatched junction nucleotides: 5. CDR3 loop: CASSPGQYNEKLFF. The CDR3 DNA reads as TGTGCCAGCAGTCCGGGACAGTATAATGAAAAACTGTTTTTT.

This clonotype was recorded a few times. The chain employs TRBV4-3 and TRBJ2-7; D perhaps matches TRBD2 (6 bases). CDR1 and CDR2 (germline): LGHNA, YSLEER. The CDR3 loop spans 16 amino acids. Trimming pared 0 bases from V and 4 bases from J, leaving 16 bases between. The CDR3 coding sequence is TGCGCCAGCAGCCAAGACGGGACTTCACTTATTTACGAGCAGTACTTC. It encodes CASSQDGTSLIYEQYF.

This clonotype appeared many times. The gene calls are TRBV7-9 and TRBJ1-6; D unclear. The germline gives CDR1 SEHNR, CDR2 FQNEAQ (reference sequence). V gave up 0 bases and J gave up 8 bases, with 5 bases separating them. The CDR3 covers 13 residues. CDR3 in amino acids: CASSLANYSPLHF. DNA of the CDR3: TGTGCCAGCAGCTTAGCGAACTATTCACCCCTCCACTTT.

This clonotype was seen repeatedly, ten times or more. The V call is TRBV5-8, the J call TRBJ2-7; possible D gene TRBD2, 6 bases. V was cut by 3 bases and J by 5 bases, with 21 bases left in between. From germline, CDR1 is SGHTS and CDR2 YDEGEE. The CDR3 loop spans 16 amino acids. Here the CDR3 reads CASSSRGRGFPHEQYF. CDR3 bases: TGTGCCAGCAGCTCGCGAGGGCGGGGATTTCCCCACGAGCAGTACTTC.

Ten or more counts support this clonotype. This chain uses TRBV20-1 with TRBJ2-3; 9 bases map to TRBD1. CDR3 length: 17 amino acids. V gave up 2 bases and J gave up 4 bases; unmatched junction bases: 13. Germline CDR1 reads DFQATT; CDR2 reads SNEGSKA (reference sequence). CDR3 bases: TGCAGTGCTAGAAACCCATTGGGACAGGGAGTTCCAGATACGCAGTATTTT. This codes for CSARNPLGQGVPDTQYF.